What follows is one TCR beta chain and its context. The V gene end was trimmed by 3 bases and the J gene end by 6 bases; junction bases not matched to a gene: 7. The length of the CDR3 is 16 residues. The V gene's germline CDR1 is SGHNT and CDR2 YYREEE (reference sequence). These data are taken from a study of blood T cell repertoires in COVID-19. Study-level information: Samples of COVID-19 (acute and convalescent) were obtained from the United States, Italy and Spain.

Method: immunoSEQ multiplex PCR; TCRdb's copy keeps in-frame clones and lacks some. The repertoire holds 150,000 to 190,000 clones, with around 84% as singletons. V usage is TRBV5-4 and J usage is TRBJ2-1, with 12 nucleotides matching TRBD2. Sample: peripheral blood. The source is a woman in her forties or fifties with acute or convalescent COVID-19. The CDR3 nucleotides are TGTGCCAGCAGCTCCTACCTAGCGGGGGGGCCCAATGAGCAGTTCTTC. As protein: CASSSYLAGGPNEQFF.